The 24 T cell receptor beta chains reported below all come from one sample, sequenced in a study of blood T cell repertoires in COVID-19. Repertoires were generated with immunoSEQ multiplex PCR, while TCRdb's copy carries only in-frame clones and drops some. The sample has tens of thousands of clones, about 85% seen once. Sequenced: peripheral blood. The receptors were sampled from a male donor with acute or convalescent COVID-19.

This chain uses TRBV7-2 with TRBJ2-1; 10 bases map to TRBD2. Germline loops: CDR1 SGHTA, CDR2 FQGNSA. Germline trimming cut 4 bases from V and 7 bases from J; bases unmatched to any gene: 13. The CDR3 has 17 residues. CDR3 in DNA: TGTGCCAGCAGCTGGGTTGCAGCGGGGGGGCCTGGGAATGAGCAGTTCTTC. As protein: CASSWVAAGGPGNEQFF.

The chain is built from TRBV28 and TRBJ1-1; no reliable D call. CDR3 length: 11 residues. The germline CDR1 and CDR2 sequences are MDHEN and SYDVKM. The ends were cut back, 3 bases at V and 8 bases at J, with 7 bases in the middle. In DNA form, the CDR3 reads TGTGCCAGCAGTTTCGCTCGGGAAGCTTTCTTT. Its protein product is CASSFAREAFF.

CDR3 region: CASSLAMTALRRLFF. The CDR3 DNA follows: TGTGCCAGCAGCTTAGCAATGACAGCCCTAAGGCGTCTGTTTTTT. This rearrangement joins TRBV7-9 to TRBJ1-4, with D possibly matching TRBD1 (5 bases). Trimming took off 0 bases at V and 14 bases at J, with 19 bases between the two ends. Germline CDR1 is SEHNR and CDR2 is FQNEAQ (reference sequence). This CDR3 comprises 15 residues.

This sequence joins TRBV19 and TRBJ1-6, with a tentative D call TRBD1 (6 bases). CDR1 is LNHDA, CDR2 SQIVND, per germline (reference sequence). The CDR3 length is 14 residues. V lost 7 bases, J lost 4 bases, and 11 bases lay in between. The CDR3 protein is CASTGGAYNSPLHF. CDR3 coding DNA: TGTGCCAGTACTGGGGGGGCATATAATTCACCCCTCCACTTT.

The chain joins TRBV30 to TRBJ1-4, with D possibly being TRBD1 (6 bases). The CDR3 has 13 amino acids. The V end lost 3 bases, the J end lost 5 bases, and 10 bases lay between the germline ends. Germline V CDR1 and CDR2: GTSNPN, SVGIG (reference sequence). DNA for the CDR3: TGTGCCTGGAGCCGGGACACCAATGAAAAACTGTTTTTT. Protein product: CAWSRDTNEKLFF. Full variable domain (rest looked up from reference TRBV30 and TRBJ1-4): SQTIHQWPATLVQPVGSPLSLECTVEGTSNPNLYWYRQAAGRGLQLLFYSVGIGQISSEVPQNLSASRPQDRQFILSSKKLLLSDSGFYLCAWSRDTNEKLFFGSGTQLSVL.

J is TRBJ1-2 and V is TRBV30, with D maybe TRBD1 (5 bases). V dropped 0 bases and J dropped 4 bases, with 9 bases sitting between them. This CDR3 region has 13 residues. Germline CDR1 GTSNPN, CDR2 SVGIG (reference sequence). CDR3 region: CAWSVTGVYGYTF. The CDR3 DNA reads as TGTGCCTGGAGTGTCACGGGGGTCTATGGCTACACCTTC.

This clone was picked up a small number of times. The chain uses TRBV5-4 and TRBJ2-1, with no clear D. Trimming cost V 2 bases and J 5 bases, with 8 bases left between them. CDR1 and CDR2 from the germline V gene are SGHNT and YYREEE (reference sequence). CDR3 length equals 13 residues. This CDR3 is CASSFPVDNEQFF. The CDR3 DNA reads TGTGCCAGCAGCTTCCCGGTAGACAATGAGCAGTTCTTC.

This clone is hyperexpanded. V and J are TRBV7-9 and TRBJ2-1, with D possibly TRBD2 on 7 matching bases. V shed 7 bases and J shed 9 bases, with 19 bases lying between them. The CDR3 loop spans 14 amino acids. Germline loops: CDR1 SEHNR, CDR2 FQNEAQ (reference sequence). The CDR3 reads CASTIVGGPGEQFF. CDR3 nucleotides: TGTGCCAGCACCATCGTGGGGGGGCCCGGTGAGCAGTTCTTC.

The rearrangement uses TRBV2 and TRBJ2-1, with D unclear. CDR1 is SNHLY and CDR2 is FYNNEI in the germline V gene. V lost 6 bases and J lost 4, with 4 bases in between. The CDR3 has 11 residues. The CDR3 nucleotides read TGTGCCAGCAGAGCGTACAATGAGCAGTTCTTC. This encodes CASRAYNEQFF.

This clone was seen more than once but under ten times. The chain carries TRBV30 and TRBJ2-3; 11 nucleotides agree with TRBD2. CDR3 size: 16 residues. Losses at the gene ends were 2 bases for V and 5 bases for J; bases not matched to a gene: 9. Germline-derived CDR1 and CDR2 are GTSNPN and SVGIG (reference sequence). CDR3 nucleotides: TGTGCCTGGAGTAAGTTAGCGGGGGGGCGTGGAGATACGCAGTATTTT. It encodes CAWSKLAGGRGDTQYF.

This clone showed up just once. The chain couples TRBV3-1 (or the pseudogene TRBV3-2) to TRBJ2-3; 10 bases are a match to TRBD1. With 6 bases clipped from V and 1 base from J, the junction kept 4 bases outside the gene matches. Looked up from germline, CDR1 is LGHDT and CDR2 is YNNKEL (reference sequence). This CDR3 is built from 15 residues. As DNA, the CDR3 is TGTGCCAGCAGGGACAGGGGGTCGCGCACAGATACGCAGTATTTT. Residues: CASRDRGSRTDTQYF.

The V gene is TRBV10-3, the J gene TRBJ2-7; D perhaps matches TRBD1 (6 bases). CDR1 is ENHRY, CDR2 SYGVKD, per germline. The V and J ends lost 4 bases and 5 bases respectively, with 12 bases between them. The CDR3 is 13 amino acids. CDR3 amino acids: CAISGGQTDEQYF. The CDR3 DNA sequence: TGTGCCATCAGTGGGGGACAAACCGACGAGCAGTACTTC.

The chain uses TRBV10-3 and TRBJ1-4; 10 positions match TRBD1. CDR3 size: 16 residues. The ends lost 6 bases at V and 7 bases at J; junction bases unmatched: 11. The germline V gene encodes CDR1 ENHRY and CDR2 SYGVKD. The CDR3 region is CAISSDRGRAGEKLFF. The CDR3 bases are TGTGCCATCAGCTCCGACAGGGGGCGTGCGGGTGAAAAACTGTTTTTT.

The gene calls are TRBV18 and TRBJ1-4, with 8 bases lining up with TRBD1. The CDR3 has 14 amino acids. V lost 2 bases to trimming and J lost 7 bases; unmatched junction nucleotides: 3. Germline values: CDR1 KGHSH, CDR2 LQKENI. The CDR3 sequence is CASSPGRGLEKLFF. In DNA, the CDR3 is TGTGCCAGCTCACCAGGCAGGGGGCTTGAAAAACTGTTTTTT.

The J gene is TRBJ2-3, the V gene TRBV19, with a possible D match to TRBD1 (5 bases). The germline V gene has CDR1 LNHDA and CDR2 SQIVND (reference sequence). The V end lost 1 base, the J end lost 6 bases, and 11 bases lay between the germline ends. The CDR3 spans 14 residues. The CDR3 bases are TGTGCCAGTAGTATAGGTGCTGCAGGGGATACGCAGTATTTT. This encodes CASSIGAAGDTQYF.

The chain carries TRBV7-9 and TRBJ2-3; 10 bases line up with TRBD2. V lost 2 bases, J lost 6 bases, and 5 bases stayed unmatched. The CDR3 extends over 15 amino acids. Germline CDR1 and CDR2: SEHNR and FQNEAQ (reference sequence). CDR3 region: CASSLLAGAGDTQYF. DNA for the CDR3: TGTGCCAGCAGCTTACTAGCGGGGGCGGGGGATACGCAGTATTTT.

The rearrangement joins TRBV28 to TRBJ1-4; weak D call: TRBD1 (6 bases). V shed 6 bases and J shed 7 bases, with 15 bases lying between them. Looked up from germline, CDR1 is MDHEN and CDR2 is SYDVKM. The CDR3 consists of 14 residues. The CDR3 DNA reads TGTGCCAGCAGCTCCGGGGGGGCGTCTGAAAAACTGTTTTTT. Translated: CASSSGGASEKLFF.

Here the CDR3 DNA reads TGTGCCAGCAGCCAAACCGGGACAGTTGCCTACGAGCAGTACTTC. Translation gives CASSQTGTVAYEQYF. The rearrangement uses TRBV11-1 and TRBJ2-7; TRBD1 matches 7 bases. Germline CDR1 and CDR2: SGHAT and FQDESV (reference sequence). The CDR3 is 15 amino acids. V was pared by 5 bases and J by 2 bases, with 9 bases of the junction left unmatched.

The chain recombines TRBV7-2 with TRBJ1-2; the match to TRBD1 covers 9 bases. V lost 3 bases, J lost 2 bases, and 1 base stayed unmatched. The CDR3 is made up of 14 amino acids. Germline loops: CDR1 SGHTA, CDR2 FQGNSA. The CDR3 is CASSFGTGNYGYTF. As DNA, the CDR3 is TGTGCCAGCAGCTTTGGGACAGGGAACTATGGCTACACCTTC.

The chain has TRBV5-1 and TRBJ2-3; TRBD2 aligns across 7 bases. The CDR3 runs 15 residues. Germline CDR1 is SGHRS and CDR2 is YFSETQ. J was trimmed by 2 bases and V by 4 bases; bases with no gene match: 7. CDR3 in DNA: TGCGCCAGCAGCAGTGGACTAGACCCCACAGATACGCAGTATTTT. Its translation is CASSSGLDPTDTQYF.

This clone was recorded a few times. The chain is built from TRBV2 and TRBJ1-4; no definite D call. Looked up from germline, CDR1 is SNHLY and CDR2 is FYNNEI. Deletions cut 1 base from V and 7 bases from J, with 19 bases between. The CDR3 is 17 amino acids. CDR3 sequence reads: CASSEGMGVTGSEKLFF. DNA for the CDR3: TGTGCCAGCAGTGAAGGGATGGGTGTGACTGGGAGTGAAAAACTGTTTTTT.

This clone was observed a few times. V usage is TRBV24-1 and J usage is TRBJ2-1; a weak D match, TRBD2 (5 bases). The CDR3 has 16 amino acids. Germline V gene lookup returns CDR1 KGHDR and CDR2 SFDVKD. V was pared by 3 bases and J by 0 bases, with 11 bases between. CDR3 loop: CATSDAGESSYNEQFF. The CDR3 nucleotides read TGTGCCACCAGTGATGCCGGGGAGAGCTCCTACAATGAGCAGTTCTTC.

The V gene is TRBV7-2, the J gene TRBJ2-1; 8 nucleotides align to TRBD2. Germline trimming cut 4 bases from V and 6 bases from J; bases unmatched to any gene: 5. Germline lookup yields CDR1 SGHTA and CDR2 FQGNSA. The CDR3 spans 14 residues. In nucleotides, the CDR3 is TGTGCCAGCAGCTCAGGGACTAGAGGCAATGAGCAGTTCTTC. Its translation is CASSSGTRGNEQFF.

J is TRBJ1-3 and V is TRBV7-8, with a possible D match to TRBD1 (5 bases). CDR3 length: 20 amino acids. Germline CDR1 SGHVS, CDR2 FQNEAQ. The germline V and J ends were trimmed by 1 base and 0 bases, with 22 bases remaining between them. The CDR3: CASSLEERDSSIGSGNTIYF. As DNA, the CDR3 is TGTGCCAGCAGCTTAGAGGAAAGGGACTCCTCAATTGGCTCTGGAAACACCATATATTTT.